Given below is one T cell receptor (beta chain) in context. In germline, CDR1 is WSHSY, CDR2 SAAADI. Trimming shortened V by 8 bases and J by 8 bases, and 21 bases separated the two germline ends. The CDR3 runs to 14 residues. This record comes from a study of blood T cell repertoires in COVID-19. Study information: COVID-19 samples, acute and convalescent, were from the United States, Italy and Spain. T cells, B-cell-depleted T cells, or PBMCs provided the cDNA or gDNA that served as material.

As processed by the authors: Amplification of reference gene primers provided the estimated nucleated cell counts. Libraries were prepared by immunoSEQ multiplex PCR; TCRdb keeps only in-frame clonotypes and omits some of them. V and J calls and clone size are copied from that table; D and trimming were computed from the DNA. In the table there are under 45,000 clones, around 88% of which are singletons. What was sequenced was peripheral blood. The chain links TRBV10-2 to TRBJ1-2; the D gene is possibly TRBD1 (6 bases). The receptor's source is a woman older than 75 with active or convalescent COVID-19. CDR3 in amino acids: CASLQGRLWQGYTF. DNA for the CDR3: TGCGCCAGCTTACAGGGTAGACTCTGGCAGGGCTACACCTTC.